This TCR beta chain was identified in a study of blood T cell repertoires in COVID-19. TCRdb keeps only in-frame clones here, not all; method: immunoSEQ multiplex PCR. This table holds 90,000 to 130,000 clones, 82% found once. Germline CDR1 and CDR2: LNHDA and SQIVND (reference sequence). This CDR3 comprises 14 residues. Trimming removed 2 bases from V and 6 bases from J; junction bases left unmatched: 3. This TCR was recovered from a man between 70 and 80 years old with acute or convalescent COVID-19. J is TRBJ1-5 and V is TRBV19; TRBD1 aligns across 8 bases. Sequenced input: peripheral blood. This CDR3 reads CASSISGGGQPQHF. The CDR3 DNA sequence: TGTGCCAGTAGTATATCAGGGGGCGGTCAGCCCCAGCATTTT.